The clone carrying this TCR beta chain was detected ten times or more. Antigen specificity is unknown. Per germline, CDR1 DFQATT and CDR2 SNEGSKA (reference sequence). The CDR3 runs to 16 residues. V lost 0 bases to trimming and J lost 6 bases; unmatched junction nucleotides: 6. These data originate in a study of T cells after yellow fever vaccination. Study-wide context: In the case of low-cell-number fractions, SMART-Seq v4 Ultra Low Input was used for preparation.

Study outcomes and limitations: It was a small share of clonotypes that appeared in both CD4 and CD8 compartments. Booster sampling recovered most clones from primary vaccination (around 97% CD4, approximately 90% CD8).

5'RACE template switching produced TCR cDNA carrying a universal primer site and UMIs. TCRdb re-called the 5' RACE reads through MiXCR, storing one row per CDR3 protein. Of some 400,000 distinct CDR3 sequences detected, approximately 18% appear once; the ten largest clones hold roughly a sixth. This rearrangement joins TRBV20-1 to TRBJ2-1, with TRBD2 matching 12 bases. The specimen was PBMCs, collected before the yellow fever booster vaccination. The source of this sequence is a man aged 18 to 30 who received the YFV17D yellow fever vaccine. CDR3 in amino acids: CSARDRLAGGTNEQFF. In nucleotides, the CDR3 is TGCAGTGCTAGAGATCGGCTAGCGGGGGGGACCAATGAGCAGTTCTTC.